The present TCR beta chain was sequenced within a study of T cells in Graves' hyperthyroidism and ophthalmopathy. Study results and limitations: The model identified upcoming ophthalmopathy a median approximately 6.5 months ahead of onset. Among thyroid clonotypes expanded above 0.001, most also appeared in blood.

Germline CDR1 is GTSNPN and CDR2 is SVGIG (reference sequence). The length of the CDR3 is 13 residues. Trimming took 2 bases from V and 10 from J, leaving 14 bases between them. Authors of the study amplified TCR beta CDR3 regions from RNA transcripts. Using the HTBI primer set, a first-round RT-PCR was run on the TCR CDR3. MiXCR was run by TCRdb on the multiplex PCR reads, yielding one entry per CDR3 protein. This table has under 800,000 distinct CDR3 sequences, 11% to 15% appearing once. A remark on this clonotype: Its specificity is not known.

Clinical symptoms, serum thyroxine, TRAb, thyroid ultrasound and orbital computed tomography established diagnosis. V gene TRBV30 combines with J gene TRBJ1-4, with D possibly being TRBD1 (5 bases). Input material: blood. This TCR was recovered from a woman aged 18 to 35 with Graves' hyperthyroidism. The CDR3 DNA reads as TGTGCCTGGAGTATAAGCGGGACCCTAAAACTGTTTTTT. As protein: CAWSISGTLKLFF. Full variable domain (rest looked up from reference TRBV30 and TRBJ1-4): SQTIHQWPATLVQPVGSPLSLECTVEGTSNPNLYWYRQAAGRGLQLLFYSVGIGQISSEVPQNLSASRPQDRQFILSSKKLLLSDSGFYLCAWSISGTLKLFFGSGTQLSVL.